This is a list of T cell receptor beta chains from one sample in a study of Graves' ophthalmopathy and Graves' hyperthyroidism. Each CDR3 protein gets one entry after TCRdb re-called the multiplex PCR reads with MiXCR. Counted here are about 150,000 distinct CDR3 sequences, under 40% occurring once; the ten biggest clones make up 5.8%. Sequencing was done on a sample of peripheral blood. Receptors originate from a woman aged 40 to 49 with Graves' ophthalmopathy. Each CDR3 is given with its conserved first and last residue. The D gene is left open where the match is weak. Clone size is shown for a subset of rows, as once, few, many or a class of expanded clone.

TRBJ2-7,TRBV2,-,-,CASSEGAGGTYEQYF,TGTGCCAGCAGTGAGGGGGCTGGGGGGACCTACGAGCAGTACTTC
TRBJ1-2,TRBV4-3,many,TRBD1,CASSQVTTGGTYGYTF,TGCGCCAGCAGCCAAGTTACTACAGGGGGAACCTATGGCTACACCTTC
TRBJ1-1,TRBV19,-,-,CASIEGGRFTEAFF,TGTGCCAGTATAGAAGGAGGGAGGTTCACTGAAGCTTTCTTT
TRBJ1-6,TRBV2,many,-,CASSEALRVAYNSPLHF,TGTGCCAGCAGTGAAGCGCTTAGGGTGGCCTATAATTCACCCCTCCACTTT
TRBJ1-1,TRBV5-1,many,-,CASSDTGSGNTEAFF,TGCGCCAGCAGCGATACAGGGTCGGGGAATACTGAAGCTTTCTTT
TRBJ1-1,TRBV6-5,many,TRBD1,CASRDRGIAEAFF,TGTGCCAGCCGGGACAGGGGAATAGCTGAAGCTTTCTTT
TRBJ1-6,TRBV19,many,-,CASNPGNSPLHF,TGTGCCAGTAACCCCGGGAATTCACCCCTCCACTTT
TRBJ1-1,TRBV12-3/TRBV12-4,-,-,CASQARWDTEAFF,TGTGCCAGCCAGGCAAGATGGGACACTGAAGCTTTCTTT
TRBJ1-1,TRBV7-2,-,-,CASSLAVKGTEAFF,TGTGCCAGCAGCTTAGCGGTTAAGGGGACTGAAGCTTTCTTT
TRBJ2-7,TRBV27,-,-,CASSLQSTYEQYF,TGTGCCAGCAGTTTACAGAGTACCTACGAGCAGTACTTC
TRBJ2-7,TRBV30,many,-,CAWSVTYEQYF,TGTGCCTGGAGTGTAACCTACGAGCAGTACTTC
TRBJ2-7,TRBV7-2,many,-,CASSLVPLASYEQYF,TGTGCCAGCAGCTTAGTTCCCCTAGCTTCCTACGAGCAGTACTTC
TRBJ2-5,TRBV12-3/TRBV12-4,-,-,CASSPDRSGTQYF,TGTGCCAGCAGTCCCGACAGGTCGGGGACCCAGTACTTC
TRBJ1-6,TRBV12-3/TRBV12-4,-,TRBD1,CASSSTGGDSPLHF,TGTGCCAGCAGTTCAACAGGGGGCGATTCACCCCTCCACTTT
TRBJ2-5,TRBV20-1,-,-,CSAGSGTLSF,TGCAGTGCCGGATCCGGGACTCTGTCCTTC
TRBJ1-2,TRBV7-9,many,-,CASTEMVAAQNGYTF,TGTGCCAGCACCGAAATGGTGGCAGCACAAAATGGCTACACCTTC
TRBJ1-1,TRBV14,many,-,CASSQEGEGQNTEAFF,TGTGCCAGCAGCCAAGAAGGAGAGGGACAGAACACTGAAGCTTTCTTT
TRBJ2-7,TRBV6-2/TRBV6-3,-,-,CASSDRVGLDSYEQYF,TGTGCCAGCAGTGACCGGGTGGGACTGGACTCCTACGAGCAGTACTTC
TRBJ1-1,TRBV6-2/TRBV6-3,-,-,CASSSDLRVFSEAFF,TGTGCCAGCAGTTCGGACCTGCGGGTTTTCTCTGAAGCTTTCTTT
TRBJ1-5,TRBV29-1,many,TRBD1,CSVEDGTGASQPQHF,TGCAGCGTTGAAGACGGGACAGGGGCTTCTCAGCCCCAGCATTTT
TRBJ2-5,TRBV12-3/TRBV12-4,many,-,CASREPWGLEETQYF,TGTGCCAGCAGGGAACCTTGGGGACTGGAAGAGACCCAGTACTTC
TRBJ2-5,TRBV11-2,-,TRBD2,CASSLGVSGRWGETQYF,TGTGCCAGCAGCTTAGGGGTCAGCGGGAGGTGGGGTGAGACCCAGTACTTC
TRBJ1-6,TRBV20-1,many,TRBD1,CSASPGTDYNSPLHF,TGCAGTGCTAGCCCCGGGACAGATTATAATTCACCCCTCCACTTT
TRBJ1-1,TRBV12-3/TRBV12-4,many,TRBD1,CASSPGQRTEAFF,TGTGCCAGCAGCCCGGGACAGCGCACTGAAGCTTTCTTT
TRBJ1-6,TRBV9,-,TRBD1,CASSVRTGDNSPLHF,TGTGCCAGCAGCGTAAGGACAGGGGACAATTCACCCCTCCACTTT
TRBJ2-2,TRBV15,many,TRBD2,CATSSPAGVFPGELFF,TGTGCCACCAGCAGTCCAGCGGGAGTATTCCCCGGGGAGCTGTTTTTT
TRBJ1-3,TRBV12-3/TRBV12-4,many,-,CASSFWDPRNTIYF,TGTGCCAGCAGTTTTTGGGACCCGCGCAACACCATATATTTT
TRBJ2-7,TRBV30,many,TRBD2,CASSLAGVGEQYF,TGTGCCTCATCACTAGCGGGAGTGGGGGAGCAGTACTTC
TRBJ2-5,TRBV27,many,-,CASSLIHQTPETQYF,TGTGCCAGCAGTTTAATACACCAGACCCCAGAGACCCAGTACTTC
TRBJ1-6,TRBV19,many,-,CASTASPWGGDSPLHF,TGTGCCAGTACCGCCTCACCCTGGGGCGGGGATTCACCCCTCCACTTT
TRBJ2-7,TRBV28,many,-,CASSRSRDADEQYF,TGTGCCAGCAGCCGATCCCGGGACGCCGACGAGCAGTACTTC
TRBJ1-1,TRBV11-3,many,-,CASSPLGAMNTEAFF,TGTGCCAGCAGCCCCCTGGGGGCGATGAACACTGAAGCTTTCTTT